What follows is one T cell receptor beta chain and its context. This sample was taken from a study of blood T cell repertoires in COVID-19. Across the study: The origin of the acute and convalescent COVID-19 samples was the United States, Italy and Spain. Nucleic acid was either cDNA or gDNA, and it came from T cells, B-cell-depleted T cells, or PBMCs.

Authors' analysis steps: Nucleated cell number was recorded as an estimate derived from reference gene primer amplification. Libraries were prepared by immunoSEQ multiplex PCR; TCRdb keeps only in-frame clonotypes and omits some of them. V and J calls and clone size come straight from that table; D and trimming were deduced from the DNA. Among about 77,000 clones, more than 70% were seen once, and the ten largest hold 5.5% to 7.5%. In germline, CDR1 is LNHNV, CDR2 YYDKDF (reference sequence). The CDR3 contains 14 residues. V was pared by 3 bases and J by 5 bases, with 4 bases of the junction left unmatched.

This clonotype was sampled from an elderly woman with acute or convalescent COVID-19. The chain combines TRBV15 with TRBJ1-2; 9 bases match TRBD1. The sequenced sample consisted of peripheral blood. CDR3 DNA sequence: TGTGCCACCAGCAGGGACAGGGGCGGGTATGGCTACACCTTC. This codes for CATSRDRGGYGYTF.